This is a list of T cell receptor beta chains from one sample in a study of cytomegalovirus exposure and HLA in healthy donors. The data were produced by immunoSEQ multiplex PCR, yet TCRdb's version contains in-frame clones alone and is incomplete. The data contain about 100,000 clones, 82% of them singletons. Specimen: PBMCs. The receptor source for this set is a man between 25 and 39 years old in good health and CMV-seropositive. Each CDR3 is given with its conserved first and last residue. A D gene is named only where the DNA matches it firmly. Not every row has a clone size; where given, it reads once, few, many or a size class.

abundance,v_gene,d_gene,j_gene,CDR3aa,CDR3nt
NA,TRBV5-4,NA,TRBJ1-1,CASSLDRNTEAFF,TGTGCCAGCAGCTTAGACAGGAACACTGAAGCTTTCTTT
NA,TRBV18,NA,TRBJ1-2,CASSPPGGGYGYTF,TGTGCCAGCTCACCACCCGGGGGAGGCTACGGCTACACCTTC
NA,TRBV2,TRBD1,TRBJ2-5,CASSGWTGQETQYF,TGTGCCAGCAGTGGTTGGACAGGGCAAGAGACCCAGTACTTC
NA,TRBV5-1,NA,TRBJ1-2,CASSTALDYGYTF,TGCGCCAGCTCGACAGCTCTTGACTATGGCTACACCTTC
NA,TRBV18,NA,TRBJ1-2,CASSPSQGNYGYTF,TGTGCCAGCTCACCGTCGCAGGGGAACTATGGCTACACCTTC
NA,TRBV30,NA,TRBJ1-2,CAWSGTSANYGYTF,TGTGCCTGGAGTGGGACATCAGCTAACTATGGCTACACCTTC
NA,TRBV29-1,TRBD1,TRBJ2-5,CSVEDLQGQGQETQYF,TGCAGCGTTGAAGATCTCCAAGGACAGGGGCAAGAGACCCAGTACTTC
NA,TRBV2,TRBD2,TRBJ2-2,CATETSGGNTGELFF,TGTGCCACGGAGACTAGCGGGGGCAACACCGGGGAGCTGTTTTTT
NA,TRBV5-1,TRBD1,TRBJ1-1,CASSLQGPPTEAFF,TGCGCCAGCAGCTTACAGGGGCCCCCCACTGAAGCTTTCTTT
NA,TRBV12-5,TRBD1,TRBJ2-4,CASGFATGELAKNIQYF,TGTGCTAGTGGTTTCGCCACAGGGGAGTTAGCCAAAAACATTCAGTACTTC
few,TRBV27,TRBD2,TRBJ2-2,CASSRPGTKNTGELFF,TGTGCCAGCAGTCGACCGGGGACTAAGAACACCGGGGAGCTGTTTTTT
once,TRBV27,NA,TRBJ2-6,CASTPFSGANVLTF,TGTGCCAGCACCCCCTTCTCTGGGGCCAACGTCCTGACTTTC
NA,TRBV11-3,TRBD1,TRBJ1-2,CASSSYRGEKGYTF,TGTGCCAGCAGCTCGTACAGGGGAGAAAAGGGCTACACCTTC
NA,TRBV6-6,NA,TRBJ2-5,CASRAGTYEETQYF,TGTGCCAGCAGAGCCGGGACTTACGAAGAGACCCAGTACTTC
NA,TRBV5-4,TRBD2,TRBJ2-7,CASSPGLAGGLTSYEQYF,TGTGCCAGCAGCCCGGGACTAGCGGGGGGCCTGACCTCCTACGAGCAGTACTTC
NA,TRBV11-1,NA,TRBJ1-6,CASSLRQEAGSPLHF,TGTGCCAGCAGCTTAAGACAGGAGGCAGGTTCACCCCTCCACTTT
NA,TRBV6-6,NA,TRBJ1-1,CASTPRVNTEAFF,TGTGCCAGCACTCCACGGGTGAACACTGAAGCTTTCTTT
NA,TRBV19,TRBD1,TRBJ1-1,CASRRTGSNTEAFF,TGTGCCAGTAGGCGGACAGGATCGAACACTGAAGCTTTCTTT
NA,TRBV5-4,NA,TRBJ2-3,CASSLALGSGDTQYF,TGTGCCAGCAGCTTGGCCTTAGGTTCCGGGGATACGCAGTATTTT
few,TRBV4-2,TRBD1,TRBJ2-3,CASSQGSFKDRFPDTQYF,TGTGCCAGCAGCCAAGGATCCTTCAAGGACAGGTTCCCAGATACGCAGTATTTT
NA,TRBV4-1,NA,TRBJ1-1,CASSQQQGWAFF,TGCGCCAGCAGCCAGCAACAGGGTTGGGCTTTCTTT
NA,TRBV7-9,TRBD1,TRBJ1-1,CASSGGQGISGAEAFF,TGTGCCAGCTCCGGGGGACAGGGAATTTCCGGCGCTGAAGCTTTCTTT
NA,TRBV30,TRBD1,TRBJ1-3,CAWGRDRGSGNTIYF,TGTGCCTGGGGCCGGGACAGAGGGTCTGGAAACACCATATATTTT
few,TRBV6-5,NA,TRBJ2-2,CASSYSRRTNTGELFF,TGTGCCAGCAGTTACTCGCGGAGAACCAACACCGGGGAGCTGTTTTTT
NA,TRBV7-2,NA,TRBJ1-6,CASSLHEDSPLHF,TGTGCCAGCAGCCTCCATGAGGATTCACCCCTCCACTTT
NA,TRBV28,NA,TRBJ1-6,CASGQTTSSYNSPLHF,TGTGCCAGTGGACAGACAACTAGCTCCTATAATTCACCCCTCCACTTT
NA,TRBV11-2,NA,TRBJ2-7,CASRTGHSSYEQYF,TGTGCCAGCAGAACGGGACACAGCTCCTACGAGCAGTACTTC
NA,TRBV2,TRBD2,TRBJ2-7,CASGFGGEQYF,TGTGCCAGCGGATTCGGGGGGGAGCAGTACTTC
NA,TRBV12-5,TRBD1,TRBJ1-3,CASVLTQGTGNTIYF,TGTGCTAGTGTTTTAACACAGGGGACTGGAAACACCATATATTTT
few,TRBV7-2,NA,TRBJ1-1,CASSPYINTEAFF,TGTGCCAGCAGCCCATACATAAACACTGAAGCTTTCTTT
NA,TRBV21-1,NA,TRBJ2-2,CASSIFPDTGELFF,TGTGCCAGCAGCATCTTCCCGGACACCGGGGAGCTGTTTTTT
NA,TRBV11-2,TRBD1,TRBJ1-6,CANSLRTGLNSPLHF,TGTGCCAACAGCCTACGGACAGGGCTAAATTCACCCCTCCACTTT
NA,TRBV5-6,NA,TRBJ1-4,CASSLGAGEKNEKLFF,TGTGCCAGCAGCTTGGGTGCAGGGGAGAAAAACGAAAAACTGTTTTTT